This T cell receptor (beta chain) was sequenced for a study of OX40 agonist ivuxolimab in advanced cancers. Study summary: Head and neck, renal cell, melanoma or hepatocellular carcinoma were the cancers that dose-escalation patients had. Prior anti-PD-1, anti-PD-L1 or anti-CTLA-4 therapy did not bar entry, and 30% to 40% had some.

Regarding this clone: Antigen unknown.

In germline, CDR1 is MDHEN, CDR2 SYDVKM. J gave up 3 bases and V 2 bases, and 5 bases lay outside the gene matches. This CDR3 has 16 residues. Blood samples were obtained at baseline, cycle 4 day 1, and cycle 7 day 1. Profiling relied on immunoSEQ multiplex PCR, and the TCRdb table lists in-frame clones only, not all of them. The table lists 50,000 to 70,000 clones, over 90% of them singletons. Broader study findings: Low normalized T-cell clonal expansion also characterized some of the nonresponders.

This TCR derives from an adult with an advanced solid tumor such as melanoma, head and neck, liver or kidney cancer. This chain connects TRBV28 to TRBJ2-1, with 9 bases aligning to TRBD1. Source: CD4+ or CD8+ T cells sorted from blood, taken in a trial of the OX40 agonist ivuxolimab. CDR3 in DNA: TGTGCCAGCAGTTTAGATACAGGGGGCTACTACAATGAGCAGTTCTTC. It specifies CASSLDTGGYYNEQFF.